These 31 T cell receptor beta chains share one sample of origin, sequenced in a study of blood T cells in healthy people across ages. Using a J-beta primer mix together with a sample-barcoded 5' primer, a second PCR was run for about 6 to 12 cycles. TCRdb reprocessed the 5' RACE reads via MiXCR and lists one record per CDR3 protein. The data show about a million distinct CDR3 sequences, with roughly 50% seen just once and 20% to 25% held by the top ten. Sequencing used blood. Receptor source: a woman in her sixties or seventies in good health.

This clonotype was detected a few times. The chain joins TRBV29-1 to TRBJ1-5, with D unclear. In germline, CDR1 is SQVTM, CDR2 ANQGSEA. This CDR3 has 15 residues. The V end was cut by 5 bases, the J end by 0 bases, with 14 bases between. The CDR3 nucleotides are TGCAGCGTTTGGGCCGGTTTCGATAGCAATCAGCCCCAGCATTTT. It specifies CSVWAGFDSNQPQHF.

Turning to this clonotype: This may stem from a read error, because a much larger clone lies one nucleotide away. The chain combines TRBV5-1 with TRBJ2-4; D ambiguous. The germline CDR1 and CDR2 sequences are SGHRS and YFSETQ. CDR3 size: 15 residues. CDR3 in amino acids: CASSLGPQAENIQYF. The CDR3 nucleotides are TGCGCCAGCAGCTTGGGGCCACAAGCCGAAAACATTCAGTACTTC.

The chain combines TRBV7-2 with TRBJ2-7, with D possibly TRBD1 on 5 matching bases. Germline V lookup: CDR1 SGHTA, CDR2 FQGNSA. The CDR3 runs to 13 residues. Trimming took 0 bases from V and 7 from J, leaving 10 bases between them. CDR3 sequence: CASSLAGRNEQYF. The CDR3 DNA sequence: TGTGCCAGCAGCTTAGCGGGGCGTAATGAGCAGTACTTC. Based on the CDR3 plus reference TRBV7-2 and TRBJ2-7, the full variable domain is GAGVSQSPSNKVTEKGKDVELRCDPISGHTALYWYRQSLGQGLEFLIYFQGNSAPDKSGLPSDRFSAERTGGSVSTLTIQRTQQEDSAVYLCASSLAGRNEQYFGPGTRLTVT.

The genes are TRBV18 and TRBJ2-5; D is undetermined. The J call may be incorrect, as the DNA end agrees better with TRBJ2-7. Germline V lookup: CDR1 KGHSH, CDR2 LQKENI. The CDR3 is 13 amino acids. CDR3 residues: CASSPRDNYEQYF. CDR3 DNA sequence: TGTGCCAGCTCACCCCGAGACAACTACGAGCAGTACTTC.

V and J are TRBV12-3 or TRBV12-4 and TRBJ1-1; 7 positions agree with TRBD1. Trimming removed 4 bases from V and 3 bases from J; junction bases left unmatched: 5. CDR3 length: 14 residues. The CDR3 is CASSSQGGYTEAFF. The CDR3 DNA follows: TGTGCCAGCAGTTCCCAGGGGGGCTACACTGAAGCTTTCTTT.

This chain joins TRBV10-3 and TRBJ2-7; perhaps TRBD1 as D (5 bases). Trimming stripped 2 bases from V and 7 bases from J, with 12 bases between. The germline V gene encodes CDR1 ENHRY and CDR2 SYGVKD. The CDR3 extends over 13 amino acids. CDR3 residues: CAISEAQGWEQYF. The CDR3 DNA follows: TGTGCCATCAGTGAGGCCCAGGGTTGGGAGCAGTACTTC.

The rearrangement links TRBV2 to TRBJ2-2, with unresolved D. Trimming shortened V by 6 bases and J by 3 bases, and 14 bases separated the two germline ends. The CDR3 loop spans 15 amino acids. Germline assignment: CDR1 SNHLY and CDR2 FYNNEI. In nucleotides, the CDR3 is TGTGCCAGCAGGAAAGGACGGATCGACACCGGGGAGCTGTTTTTT. Protein: CASRKGRIDTGELFF.

As regards this clonotype: One end of the junction fails to match germline, which may point to a read error. The rearrangement joins TRBV29-1 to TRBJ2-6; D may be TRBD2 (6 bases). Germline V gene data show CDR1 as SQVTM and CDR2 as ANQGSEA. The CDR3 has 14 amino acids. The CDR3, as DNA: TGCAGCGTCGGAGGGGCGTTAGGGGCCGACGTCCTGACTTTC. It yields the protein CSVGGALGADVLTF. The full variable domain, in which reference TRBV29-1 and TRBJ2-6 provide the parts outside the CDR3, is SAVISQKPSRDICQRGTSLTIQCQVDSQVTMMFWYRQQPGQSLTLIATANQGSEATYESGFVIDKFPISRPNLTFSTLTVSNMSPEDSSIYLCSVGGALGADVLTFGAGSRLTVL.

This chain links TRBV2 with TRBJ2-1, with D uncertain. The CDR3 runs 16 residues. V lost 2 bases to trimming and J lost 0 bases, with 11 bases between them. Germline V gene sequence: CDR1 SNHLY, CDR2 FYNNEI. CDR3: CASSEPTTSSYNEQFF. The CDR3 nucleotides are TGTGCCAGCAGTGAACCTACAACCAGCTCCTACAATGAGCAGTTCTTC.

J is TRBJ2-4 and V is TRBV6-1, with a tentative D call TRBD2 (5 bases). CDR1 is MNHNS, CDR2 SASEGT, per germline. Trimming took off 6 bases at V and 13 bases at J, with 25 bases between the two ends. The CDR3 totals 15 residues. CDR3 sequence: CASSLRRKSSYGQYF. The CDR3 bases are TGTGCCAGCAGCCTGAGGAGGAAAAGCTCCTACGGGCAGTACTTC.

In this sample, this clonotype turned up a few times. This chain links TRBV12-3 or TRBV12-4 with TRBJ2-5, with 14 positions matching TRBD2. CDR3 length: 16 residues. V shed 3 bases and J 5 bases; nucleotides not matched to a gene: 5. The CDR3 sequence: CASSLRGTSGSETQYF. The CDR3 region has the DNA TGTGCCAGCAGTTTGAGGGGGACTAGCGGGAGTGAGACCCAGTACTTC.

The gene calls are TRBV6-1 and TRBJ1-5, with D perhaps TRBD1 (5 bases). V was trimmed by 7 bases and J by 5 bases, leaving 12 bases between them. The CDR3 sequence is 13 residues long. Germline assignment: CDR1 MNHNS and CDR2 SASEGT. DNA for the CDR3: TGTGCCAGCACCTGGGACCGAGATCAGCCCCAGCATTTT. Its protein product is CASTWDRDQPQHF.

This chain connects TRBV4-1 to TRBJ1-2; 7 nucleotides agree with TRBD1. V dropped 2 bases and J dropped 3; count of bases not matched to a gene: 6. This CDR3 contains 15 residues. Germline CDR1 is MGHRA and CDR2 is YSYEKL. CDR3 sequence: CASSQPYDRDYGYTF. DNA of the CDR3: TGCGCCAGCAGCCAACCATATGACAGGGACTATGGCTACACCTTC.

The chain is built from TRBV20-1 and TRBJ2-3; no clear D. Germline V gene sequence: CDR1 DFQATT, CDR2 SNEGSKA (reference sequence). V lost 3 bases and J 0 bases, leaving 10 bases between the germline ends. CDR3 length equals 14 residues. The CDR3 reads CSARPEHSTDTQYF. The DNA for the CDR3 is TGCAGTGCTAGGCCCGAACATAGCACAGATACGCAGTATTTT.

V is TRBV5-1 and J is TRBJ2-3, with 13 bases fitting TRBD2. The CDR3 extends over 16 amino acids. V was clipped by 4 bases and J by 3 bases; unmatched bases: 5. Per the germline V gene, CDR1 is SGHRS and CDR2 is YFSETQ. Here the CDR3 reads CASSTGLAGITDTQYF. In DNA, the CDR3 is TGCGCCAGCAGCACGGGACTAGCGGGAATAACAGATACGCAGTATTTT.

The chain couples TRBV7-2 to TRBJ2-5, with 9 bases identical to TRBD2. Germline V CDR1 and CDR2: SGHTA, FQGNSA. This CDR3 is built from 17 residues. V dropped 1 base and J dropped 0; count of bases not matched to a gene: 6. The CDR3 nucleotides are TGTGCCAGCAGCTTAGGAGGAGCGGGGGGATACCAAGAGACCCAGTACTTC. Its protein product is CASSLGGAGGYQETQYF.

This clonotype came up a few times. This chain uses TRBV3-1 with TRBJ2-7; 7 nucleotides align to TRBD2. In germline, CDR1 is LGHDT, CDR2 YNNKEL (reference sequence). The CDR3 is 16 amino acids. Trimming removed 4 bases from V and 3 bases from J; junction bases left unmatched: 12. CDR3 region: CASSPLLAEDIYEQYF. In DNA, the CDR3 is TGTGCCAGCAGCCCCTTGCTAGCGGAAGACATCTACGAGCAGTACTTC.

This chain connects TRBV6-2 or TRBV6-3 to TRBJ2-7; 15 bases fit TRBD2. This CDR3 comprises 13 residues. The junction had 3 bases not matched to a gene; V was cut back by 6 bases and J by 9 bases. CDR1 MNHEY and CDR2 SVGEGT come from the germline V gene. The CDR3 DNA reads TGTGCCAGCAGAACGGGACTAGCGGGAGGGCAGTACTTC. Translation gives CASRTGLAGGQYF.

V usage is TRBV5-1 and J usage is TRBJ2-5, with TRBD1 identical over 11 bases. CDR1 is SGHRS, CDR2 YFSETQ, per germline. The CDR3 loop spans 13 amino acids. The trim removed 8 bases at V and 11 bases at J, leaving 11 bases unmatched. The CDR3 DNA follows: TGCGCCAGTACGGACAGGGGGCCAGGGGAGCAGTACTTC. This codes for CASTDRGPGEQYF.

This clonotype has only a few counts. The genes are TRBV11-2 and TRBJ2-5; 8 nucleotides agree with TRBD1. V lost 4 bases and J lost 0; bases outside the gene matches: 4. CDR1 and CDR2 from the germline V gene are SGHAT and FQNNGV. This CDR3 has 15 residues. The CDR3 reads CASSSYRGNQETQYF. The CDR3 nucleotides are TGTGCCAGCAGCTCATACAGGGGGAACCAAGAGACCCAGTACTTC.

The V and J genes are TRBV20-1 and TRBJ2-7; 9 nucleotides agree with TRBD1. The germline gives CDR1 DFQATT, CDR2 SNEGSKA (reference sequence). Unmatched junction bases numbered 7, after V lost 2 bases and J lost 11 bases. CDR3 length equals 12 residues. The CDR3 DNA reads TGCAGTGCTAGACTACAAGGGACAGGGAAGTACTTC. It codes for CSARLQGTGKYF.

In its sample, this clonotype was seen many times. The J gene is TRBJ2-6, the V gene TRBV25-1; D is unresolved. The CDR3 totals 13 residues. V gave up 5 bases and J gave up 0 bases, with 2 bases separating them. Germline lookup yields CDR1 MGHDK and CDR2 SYGVNS. The CDR3, as DNA: TGTGCCAGCAGTTACTCTGGGGCCAACGTCCTGACTTTC. Translation gives CASSYSGANVLTF.

This clonotype came up a few times. J is TRBJ2-7 and V is TRBV5-1; D is possibly TRBD1 (6 bases). The CDR3 spans 14 residues. The V end was cut by 4 bases, the J end by 2 bases, with 13 bases between. Germline V gives CDR1 SGHRS, CDR2 YFSETQ. CDR3 in amino acids: CASSLTGPPYEQYF. In DNA, the CDR3 is TGCGCCAGCAGCCTGACAGGACCTCCCTACGAGCAGTACTTC.

The rearrangement links TRBV7-2 to TRBJ2-3; D is perhaps TRBD2 (5 bases). The CDR3 is 14 residues long. Germline V gene data show CDR1 as SGHTA and CDR2 as FQGNSA. The V gene lost 5 bases and the J gene lost 1 base, with 10 bases spanning the gap. CDR3 in amino acids: CASSARAGTDTQYF. CDR3 in DNA: TGTGCCAGCAGCGCCCGAGCGGGCACAGATACGCAGTATTTT.

The J gene is TRBJ2-1, the V gene TRBV5-1; the D is unclear. V lost 0 bases and J 5 bases, leaving 15 bases between the germline ends. In germline, CDR1 is SGHRS, CDR2 YFSETQ. The CDR3 spans 16 residues. The CDR3 bases are TGCGCCAGCAGCTTGGCCGAAACTGCAAGAAACAATGAGCAGTTCTTC. It encodes CASSLAETARNNEQFF.

The J gene is TRBJ1-1, the V gene TRBV3-1, with D perhaps matching TRBD1 (5 bases). The CDR3 is 14 amino acids. V was trimmed by 6 bases and J by 4 bases, leaving 15 bases between them. CDR1 is LGHDT, CDR2 YNNKEL, per germline (reference sequence). The CDR3 sequence: CASSPAGLVTEAFF. The CDR3 coding sequence is TGTGCCAGCAGTCCTGCAGGGTTAGTCACTGAAGCTTTCTTT.

In DNA, the CDR3 is TGCAGTGCCCCGGTTGTCGGGAGGGCCCGTAATGAGCAGTTCTTC. This sequence encodes CSAPVVGRARNEQFF. The chain is built from TRBV20-1 and TRBJ2-1; TRBD2 aligns across 8 bases. Unmatched junction bases numbered 14, after V lost 6 bases and J lost 7 bases. CDR1 DFQATT and CDR2 SNEGSKA come from the germline V gene (reference sequence). The CDR3 contains 15 residues.

This chain links TRBV4-3 with TRBJ2-5; D is possibly TRBD2 (5 bases). The germline CDR1 and CDR2 sequences are LGHNA and YSLEER. Trimming removed 0 bases at V and 4 bases at J, with 12 bases between. The CDR3 has 15 amino acids. The CDR3 DNA reads TGCGCCAGCAGCCAAGATGACTACCCGAGAGAGACCCAGTACTTC. Its translation: CASSQDDYPRETQYF.

This clonotype has just a few counts. The V and J genes are TRBV2 and TRBJ2-4, with D maybe TRBD2 (5 bases). This CDR3 comprises 16 residues. CDR1 and CDR2 from the germline V gene are SNHLY and FYNNEI. Trimming shortened V by 4 bases and J by 0 bases, and 13 bases separated the two germline ends. The CDR3: CASSGVGGLAKNIQYF. CDR3 in DNA: TGTGCCAGCAGTGGTGTGGGCGGACTAGCCAAAAACATTCAGTACTTC. Full variable domain (outside the CDR3, taken from reference TRBV2 and TRBJ2-4): EPEVTQTPSHQVTQMGQEVILRCVPISNHLYFYWYRQILGQKVEFLVSFYNNEISEKSEIFDDQFSVERPDGSNFTLKIRSTKLEDSAMYFCASSGVGGLAKNIQYFGAGTRLSVL.

This sequence joins TRBV15 and TRBJ2-5, with D possibly matching TRBD1 (6 bases). CDR1 is LNHNV, CDR2 YYDKDF, per germline (reference sequence). Trimming shortened V by 5 bases and J by 1 base, and 11 bases separated the two germline ends. This CDR3 is built from 14 residues. The CDR3 DNA is TGTGCCACCAGCCGAAGGACAGTCCAAGAGACCCAGTACTTC. Translated, it gives CATSRRTVQETQYF.

This chain connects TRBV29-1 to TRBJ2-2; a weak D match, TRBD1 (5 bases). The CDR3 is 15 residues long. V was clipped by 0 bases and J by 1 base, with 9 bases between them. The V gene's germline CDR1 is SQVTM and CDR2 ANQGSEA. The CDR3 DNA sequence: TGCAGCGTTGAAGAAGTACAGGAGAACACCGGGGAGCTGTTTTTT. It is translated as CSVEEVQENTGELFF.